This T cell receptor (beta chain) was recovered during a study of T cell repertoires in cytomegalovirus infection. Study as a whole: CMV epitopes, recently identified HLA-C-restricted and well-studied HLA-B-restricted, were used. Indications of both CMV infection and matching HLA type were provided by public TCR beta signatures.

As to this clonotype: The antigen is undetermined.

MiXCR, applied by TCRdb to the reads, yields one record per CDR3 protein. The data hold about 890,000 distinct CDR3 sequences, with 25% to 40% observed a single time. Study observations and caveats: HLA-C-restricted TCR beta clonotypes specific for CMV led the ex vivo response. Of the TCR beta families, the public ones yielded a cumulative frequency that identified carriers of CMV plus the relevant HLA.

This CDR3 has 14 amino acids. Germline CDR1 and CDR2: LNHDA and SQIVND (reference sequence). The V and J ends lost 5 bases and 4 bases respectively, with 14 bases between them. The receptor was isolated from a human donor in good health (CMV status not recorded). Some clones in this sample may be carry-over from other donors' samples. The input for sequencing was cultured CD8+ T cells from PBMCs, taken from culture after CMV antigen stimulation. V gene TRBV19 combines with J gene TRBJ1-1; no clear D gene. CDR3 DNA sequence: TGTGCCAGTAGTCTCGCCCGGAGGCCCACTGAAGCTTTCTTT. Translating it yields CASSLARRPTEAFF. Variable domain in full (rest from reference TRBV19 and TRBJ1-1): DGGITQSPKYLFRKEGQNVTLSCEQNLNHDAMYWYRQDPGQGLRLIYYSQIVNDFQKGDIAEGYSVSREKKESFPLTVTSAQKNPTAFYLCASSLARRPTEAFFGQGTRLTVV.